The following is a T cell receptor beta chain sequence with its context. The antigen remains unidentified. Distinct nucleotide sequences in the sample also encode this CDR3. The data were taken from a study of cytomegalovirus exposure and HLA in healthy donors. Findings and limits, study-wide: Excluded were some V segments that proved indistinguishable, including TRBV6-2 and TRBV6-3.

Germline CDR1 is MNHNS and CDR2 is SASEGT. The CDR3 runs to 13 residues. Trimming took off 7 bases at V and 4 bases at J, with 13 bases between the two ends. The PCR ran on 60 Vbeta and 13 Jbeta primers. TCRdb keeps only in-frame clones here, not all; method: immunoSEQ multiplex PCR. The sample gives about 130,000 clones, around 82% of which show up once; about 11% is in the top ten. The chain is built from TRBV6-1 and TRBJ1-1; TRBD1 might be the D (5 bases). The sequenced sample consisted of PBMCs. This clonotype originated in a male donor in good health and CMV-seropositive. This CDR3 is CASKGQGFTEAFF. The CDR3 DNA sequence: TGTGCCAGCAAAGGGCAGGGATTCACTGAAGCTTTCTTT.